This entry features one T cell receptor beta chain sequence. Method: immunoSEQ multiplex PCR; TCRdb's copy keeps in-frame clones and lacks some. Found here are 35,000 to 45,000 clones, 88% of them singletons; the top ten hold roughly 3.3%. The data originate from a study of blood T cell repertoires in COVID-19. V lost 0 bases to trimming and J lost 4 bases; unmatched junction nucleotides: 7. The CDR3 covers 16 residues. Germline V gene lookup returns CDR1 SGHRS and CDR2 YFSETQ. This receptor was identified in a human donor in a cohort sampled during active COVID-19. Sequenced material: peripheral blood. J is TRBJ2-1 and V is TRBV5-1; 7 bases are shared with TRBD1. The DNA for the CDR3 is TGCGCCAGCAGCTTGGAGGGGACAGAGCGGTACAATGAGCAGTTCTTC. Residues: CASSLEGTERYNEQFF.